These 16 T cell receptor beta chains share one sample of origin, sequenced in a study of a mutant IDH1 vaccine in newly diagnosed glioma. The time point here: week 11, during vaccination. All doses held 300 ug of mutant IDH1 20-mer peptide, with topical imiquimod. Using immunoSEQ multiplex PCR, the repertoire was profiled, and TCRdb retains in-frame clones only, with some absent. This repertoire shows some 26,000 clones, just over 70% found once; its top ten account for approximately 11%. These receptors have no known antigen. This specimen was peripheral blood mononuclear cells (PBMCs), taken from a glioma patient whose treatment included an IDH1 peptide vaccine. These TCRs come from a man aged 18-30 years with glioma. Some clones in this sample may be carry-over from other donors' samples.

V and J are TRBV9 and TRBJ2-3; no reliable D call. With 0 bases removed from V and 2 bases from J, the gap between germline ends came to 13 bases. The CDR3 totals 16 residues. Germline-derived CDR1 and CDR2 are SGDLS and YYNGEE. DNA for the CDR3: TGTGCCAGCAGCGTAGGAGGAAGGCGGTTCACAGATACGCAGTATTTT. Translation: CASSVGGRRFTDTQYF.

The rearrangement links TRBV9 to TRBJ1-1; D gene ambiguous. Deletions cut 3 bases from V and 1 base from J, with 10 bases between. CDR3 size: 14 residues. Germline CDR1 and CDR2: SGDLS and YYNGEE. CDR3 coding DNA: TGTGCCAGCAGCGGTGGACGTAGGAACACTGAAGCTTTCTTT. Translated, it gives CASSGGRRNTEAFF.

The rearrangement uses TRBV5-1 and TRBJ1-5; maybe TRBD1 (6 bases). Germline CDR1 is SGHRS and CDR2 is YFSETQ. Trimming removed 4 bases from V and 7 bases from J, with 15 bases in between. The CDR3 has 14 amino acids. CDR3 sequence: CASSPGEGNQPQHF. In nucleotides, the CDR3 is TGCGCCAGCAGCCCAGGGGAGGGGAACCAGCCCCAGCATTTT.

This clone was detected once. The chain is built from TRBV6-5 and TRBJ2-7; 9 nucleotides match TRBD1. V was pared by 6 bases and J by 4 bases, with 10 bases of the junction left unmatched. The CDR3 has 15 amino acids. Germline loops: CDR1 MNHEY, CDR2 SVGAGI. The CDR3 nucleotides read TGTGCCAGCAGCCTAACAGGGGGCGCTCGGTACGAGCAGTACTTC. Amino acids: CASSLTGGARYEQYF.

The gene calls are TRBV27 and TRBJ2-5, with 10 positions matching TRBD1. The germline V gene encodes CDR1 MNHEY and CDR2 SMNVEV (reference sequence). The CDR3 extends over 17 amino acids. The V and J ends lost 3 bases and 4 bases, in that order; junction bases with no gene match: 11. The DNA for the CDR3 is TGTGCCAGCAGTTTTACCCGGCCGGGACAGGGGAGAGAGACCCAGTACTTC. Protein product: CASSFTRPGQGRETQYF.

V is TRBV11-2 and J is TRBJ1-2, with unresolved D. The CDR3 contains 16 residues. The V end lost 4 bases, the J end lost 4 bases, and 19 bases lay between the germline ends. Germline assignment: CDR1 SGHAT and CDR2 FQNNGV. The CDR3 DNA reads as TGTGCCAGCAGCTCGCAACTACCGGGTGCGATCTATGGCTACACCTTC. This encodes CASSSQLPGAIYGYTF.

This clone has just a few counts. This chain connects TRBV5-6 to TRBJ2-3; D uncertain. Germline CDR1 and CDR2: SGHDT and YYEEEE. The CDR3 is 14 residues long. Trimming removed 2 bases at V and 3 bases at J, with 10 bases between. CDR3 region: CASSFEKPTDTQYF. Written as DNA, the CDR3 is TGTGCCAGCAGCTTCGAGAAACCTACAGATACGCAGTATTTT.

The chain is built from TRBV18 and TRBJ1-2, with D possibly TRBD1 on 5 matching bases. V was shortened by 4 bases and J by 5 bases, with 11 bases between the two germline ends. This CDR3 is built from 13 residues. Germline lookup yields CDR1 KGHSH and CDR2 LQKENI. The CDR3 here is CASSQETDYGYTF. The CDR3, as DNA: TGTGCCAGCTCACAGGAGACAGATTATGGCTACACCTTC.

The chain employs TRBV19 and TRBJ2-5; possible D gene TRBD1, 6 bases. The ends were cut back, 10 bases at V and 4 bases at J, with 13 bases in the middle. Germline V gene data show CDR1 as LNHDA and CDR2 as SQIVND (reference sequence). The CDR3 consists of 12 residues. CDR3 sequence reads: CATGVGGETQYF. The DNA of the CDR3 is TGTGCCACAGGGGTGGGTGGAGAGACCCAGTACTTC.

This clone has more than one count but fewer than ten. The J gene is TRBJ2-7, the V gene TRBV5-5; D gene ambiguous. Per the germline V gene, CDR1 is SGHKS and CDR2 is YYEKEE (reference sequence). CDR3 size: 13 residues. V gave up 1 base and J gave up 3 bases, with 8 bases separating them. The CDR3 reads CASSLWAVYEQYF. In DNA, the CDR3 is TGTGCCAGCAGCTTGTGGGCAGTCTACGAGCAGTACTTC.

The gene calls are TRBV19 and TRBJ1-4; D is possibly TRBD1 (5 bases). The V end was cut by 3 bases, the J end by 11 bases, with 16 bases between. This CDR3 contains 14 residues. CDR1 is LNHDA and CDR2 is SQIVND in the germline V gene (reference sequence). The DNA of the CDR3 is TGTGCCAGTAGTATGTGGCCGGACAACGGGAAACTGTTTTTT. It yields the protein CASSMWPDNGKLFF. The complete variable domain, with remaining parts taken from reference TRBV19 and TRBJ1-4, reads DGGITQSPKYLFRKEGQNVTLSCEQNLNHDAMYWYRQDPGQGLRLIYYSQIVNDFQKGDIAEGYSVSREKKESFPLTVTSAQKNPTAFYLCASSMWPDNGKLFFGSGTQLSVL.

The chain joins TRBV4-3 to TRBJ2-7, with unresolved D. CDR3 length: 13 residues. Per germline, CDR1 LGHNA and CDR2 YSLEER. Trimming left V 1 base short and J 0 bases short, with 4 bases between. CDR3 sequence reads: CASSQATSYEQYF. CDR3 nucleotide sequence: TGCGCCAGCAGCCAAGCGACCTCCTACGAGCAGTACTTC.

V and J are TRBV5-6 and TRBJ1-3; unclear D gene. Germline V CDR1 and CDR2: SGHDT, YYEEEE. Trimming took off 2 bases at V and 0 bases at J, with 6 bases between the two ends. The CDR3 contains 14 residues. CDR3 sequence: CASSFWSSGNTIYF. CDR3 DNA: TGTGCCAGCAGCTTTTGGAGCTCTGGAAACACCATATATTTT.

The V and J genes are TRBV4-2 and TRBJ1-4; unclear D gene. The V end lost 2 bases, the J end lost 7 bases, and 20 bases lay between the germline ends. CDR1 is LGHNA, CDR2 YNFKEQ, per germline. The CDR3 runs 17 residues. CDR3 nucleotide sequence: TGTGCCAGCAGCCAATCGCCAGGCGGAGGATATTCTGAAAAACTGTTTTTT. It codes for CASSQSPGGGYSEKLFF.

Written as DNA, the CDR3 is TGTGCCATCAGTGAGGTACAACCCCCCGAGACAATCCAGTACTTC. Translating it yields CAISEVQPPETIQYF. The chain uses TRBV10-3 and TRBJ2-7; D unresolved. CDR3 length: 15 residues. V dropped 2 bases and J dropped 10 bases, with 21 bases sitting between them. Germline assignment: CDR1 ENHRY and CDR2 SYGVKD.

CDR3 in DNA: TGTGCCTGGAGTAGAACGGTCTGGCAGGCCCTGAACACTGAAGCTTTCTTT. Translation gives CAWSRTVWQALNTEAFF. The rearrangement joins TRBV30 to TRBJ1-1; D is undetermined. Trimming took 2 bases from V and 0 from J, leaving 19 bases between them. The CDR3 loop spans 17 amino acids. Germline lookup yields CDR1 GTSNPN and CDR2 SVGIG (reference sequence).